A single sample is the source of the 5 T cell receptor beta chains below, sequenced in a study of shared T cell receptors in the human thymus (dated by TCRdb to the early 2020s). The library was prepared using the immunoSEQ multiplex PCR assay. TCRdb re-hosts the immuneACCESS table, in-frame sequences only. Its copies lack some clones; in the studies checked, an unresolved V gene accounts for under half of them, and the cause for the rest is not known. For this sample there are 720,000 or so clones; approximately 85% appear just once. The ten largest account for about 0.011% of the sample. The same data also contributed to another study, on human thymus T cells.

Source material: thymocytes. These receptors were taken from a girl under three years old with a congenital heart defect. Donor details come from another sample of the same person, matched by shared clones.

V gene TRBV18 combines with J gene TRBJ1-5; possible D gene TRBD1, 5 bases. V lost 2 bases, J lost 2 bases, and 19 bases lay in between. Germline values: CDR1 KGHSH, CDR2 LQKENI. This CDR3 has 18 amino acids. The CDR3: CASSPSAGFSRGNQPQHF. The CDR3 bases are TGTGCCAGCTCACCATCAGCAGGGTTTAGTCGCGGCAATCAGCCCCAGCATTTT.

V gene TRBV19 combines with J gene TRBJ2-3; a possible D gene is TRBD2 (6 bases). Trimming took 0 bases from V and 5 from J, leaving 18 bases between them. Germline CDR1 and CDR2: LNHDA and SQIVND (reference sequence). The CDR3 totals 17 residues. This chain's CDR3 is CASSIDRRVMPKDTQYF. The CDR3, as DNA: TGTGCCAGTAGTATAGATCGGAGGGTCATGCCCAAAGATACGCAGTATTTT.

This clone was detected once. The chain employs TRBV28 and TRBJ1-1; D is unresolved. Trimming pared 5 bases from V and 1 base from J, leaving 5 bases between. Germline CDR1 reads MDHEN; CDR2 reads SYDVKM. This CDR3 contains 12 residues. CDR3 coding DNA: TGTGCCAGCAGTGCTACGAACACTGAAGCTTTCTTT. Its protein product is CASSATNTEAFF.

The chain carries TRBV28 and TRBJ2-3; 8 bases fit TRBD2. The CDR3 is 19 residues long. The V gene end was trimmed by 4 bases and the J gene end by 1 base; junction bases not matched to a gene: 16. Germline V CDR1 and CDR2: MDHEN, SYDVKM. CDR3 nucleotide sequence: TGTGCCAGCAGTTCAACCTACCTCTCTAGCGGGTGGCGCACAGATACGCAGTATTTT. Its translation is CASSSTYLSSGWRTDTQYF.

V usage is TRBV18 and J usage is TRBJ2-5; 11 bases line up with TRBD2. Per germline, CDR1 KGHSH and CDR2 LQKENI. The V segment lost 8 bases and the J segment 5 bases; nucleotides outside the gene matches: 13. This CDR3 region has 16 residues. The CDR3 DNA is TGTGCCAGCCGTCCACTCCTAGCGGGGGGCGGGGAGACCCAGTACTTC. Translating it yields CASRPLLAGGGETQYF. Complete variable domain (other parts from reference TRBV18 and TRBJ2-5): NAGVMQNPRHLVRRRGQEARLRCSPMKGHSHVYWYRQLPEEGLKFMVYLQKENIIDESGMPKERFSAEFPKEGPSILRIQQVVRGDSAAYFCASRPLLAGGGETQYFGPGTRLLVL.